The rows below give T cell receptor beta chains drawn from one sample of a study of T cells in Graves' hyperthyroidism and ophthalmopathy. TCRdb re-derived calls from the multiplex PCR reads in MiXCR, one entry per CDR3 protein. This sample has about 270,000 distinct CDR3 sequences; about 20% occur once, and the top ten carry 50% to 75%. The sequenced sample consisted of blood. The receptors shown here come from a man aged 30-40 years with Graves' ophthalmopathy. The CDR3 runs from the conserved cysteine through the conserved F or W. The D gene is left open where the match is weak. Some rows mark clone size as missing; the rest say once, few, many or name a class of expanded clone.

d_call j_call clone_size v_call cdr3_nt cdr3_aa
TRBD1 TRBJ2-2 few TRBV7-8 TGTGCCAGCAGCTCCCGGACAGGGACCACCGGGGAGCTGTTTTTT CASSSRTGTTGELFF
TRBD2 TRBJ2-7 many TRBV12-3/TRBV12-4 TGTGCCAGCAGCTGGGGGACTAGCGGGAGGGTGTACGAGCAGTACTTC CASSWGTSGRVYEQYF
TRBD2 TRBJ2-7 many TRBV2 TGTGCCAGCAGTGAAGCGCCGGGGGGGTATGCCGAGCAGTACTTC CASSEAPGGYAEQYF
TRBD2 TRBJ2-1 few TRBV12-3/TRBV12-4 TGTGCCAGCAGCCAACGGCTAGCGGGGATCAATGAGCAGTTCTTC CASSQRLAGINEQFF
TRBD2 TRBJ2-5 many TRBV11-2 TGTGCCAGCAGCCTCCGGGTTAGCGGGAATAAAGAGACCCAGTACTTC CASSLRVSGNKETQYF
TRBD1 TRBJ2-5 . TRBV20-1 TGCCAAAATCTGGACAGGGGCCAAGAGACCCAGTACTTC CQNLDRGQETQYF
. TRBJ2-3 . TRBV2 TGTGCCACCGGGGGACAGAAGACTAGCACAGATACGCAGTATTTT CATGGQKTSTDTQYF
. TRBJ1-3 . TRBV6-2/TRBV6-3 TGTGCCAGCAGTTACCCGTCCGGTCTCTCTGGAAACACCATATATTTT CASSYPSGLSGNTIYF
. TRBJ1-2 . TRBV6-1 TGTGCCAGCAGTGAAGGCGGCCACTATGGCTACACCTTC CASSEGGHYGYTF
. TRBJ1-2 . TRBV28 TGTGCCAGCAGTTTTCAGGGAGATGATGGCTACACCTTC CASSFQGDDGYTF
TRBD1 TRBJ2-2 few TRBV5-4 TGTGCCAGCAGCCCCTGGACAGGGGACACCGGGGAGCTGTTTTTT CASSPWTGDTGELFF
TRBD1 TRBJ1-3 few TRBV12-3/TRBV12-4 TGTGCCAGCAGCCCAGGGCAGGGGGCGCGGGGAAACACCATATATTTT CASSPGQGARGNTIYF
. TRBJ2-3 many TRBV11-3 TGTGCCAGCGGATCGTCAGATACGCAGTATTTT CASGSSDTQYF
. TRBJ2-2 . TRBV12-3/TRBV12-4 TGTGCCAGCAGTTTGGGCGGAGCTGCCGGGGAGCTGTTTTTT CASSLGGAAGELFF
TRBD2 TRBJ2-7 . TRBV15 TGTGCCACCAGCAGAGAGGGACTAGCAGAAAACGAGCAGTACTTC CATSREGLAENEQYF
. TRBJ2-1 few TRBV2 TGTGCCAGCAGTATCCGACTTGCAAGCTCCTACAATGAGCAGTTCTTC CASSIRLASSYNEQFF
. TRBJ2-1 many TRBV27 TGTGCCAGCAGTTTACAGTGGGGCGAAGCGTTTGAAGGAAATGAGCAGTTCTTC CASSLQWGEAFEGNEQFF
. TRBJ1-1 many TRBV30 TGTGCCTGGAGTCCTTCGAACACTGAAGCTTTCTTT CAWSPSNTEAFF
TRBD1 TRBJ2-7 . TRBV27 TGTGCCAGCAGTTGGAGGGGACAGGGGATCTCCTACGAGCAGTACTTC CASSWRGQGISYEQYF
. TRBJ2-7 few TRBV7-9 TGTGCCAGCAGTTTGCCCTCCCCCACCCGCGAGCAGTACTTC CASSLPSPTREQYF
TRBD1 TRBJ1-4 many TRBV28 TGTGCCAGCAGCCAAAGGGTCCGGGACAGGCAAATTTTCGCAACTAATGAAAAACTGTTTTTT CASSQRVRDRQIFATNEKLFF
. TRBJ1-3 . TRBV28 TGTGCCAGCAGTCCCCCTCCAGCGGGGAACTCTGGAAACACCATATATTTT CASSPPPAGNSGNTIYF
. TRBJ1-1 . TRBV9 TGTGCCAGCAGCACCAATACAGGAAACACTGAAGCTTTCTTT CASSTNTGNTEAFF
. TRBJ2-1 . TRBV5-1 TGCGCCAGCAGCTTGTGGGCTAGCGATGAGCAGTTCTTC CASSLWASDEQFF
. TRBJ2-1 many TRBV28 TGTGCCAGCAGTTCTCCTAGCCGGGGAGTTGAGCAGTTCTTC CASSSPSRGVEQFF
. TRBJ1-1 . TRBV3-1 TGTGCCAGCAGTCGAAACCCCGAACCCGAACACGCGGCTTTCTTT CASSRNPEPEHAAFF
TRBD2 TRBJ2-2 few TRBV7-6 TGTGCCAGCAGCTTAAAACTAGCGGGCACCGGGGAGCTGTTTTTT CASSLKLAGTGELFF
. TRBJ2-3 . TRBV7-9 TGTGCCAGCACCGTGAGGACAGAGGGTACCACAGATACGCAGTATTTT CASTVRTEGTTDTQYF
. TRBJ1-2 . TRBV14 TGTGCCAGCAGCCAAGAATCGGTAAAGAGGGATGGCTACACCTTC CASSQESVKRDGYTF
. TRBJ1-5 many TRBV28 TGTGCCAGCAGTCTCCGGGCCACACTTAATCAGCCCCAGCATTTT CASSLRATLNQPQHF
TRBD2 TRBJ2-4 few TRBV6-1 TGTGCCAGCAGTGAACCCGGGACTAGTCTTGGCATTCAGTACTTC CASSEPGTSLGIQYF
. TRBJ2-1 many TRBV6-1 TGTGCCAGCACTTTACTTCGCTCCTACAATGAGCAGTTCTTC CASTLLRSYNEQFF
TRBD1 TRBJ1-2 . TRBV7-2 TGTGCCAGCAGCAGACAGGGAACTAACTATGGCTACACCTTC CASSRQGTNYGYTF
. TRBJ1-4 few TRBV11-2 TGTGCCAGCAGCCCCCAGGGGGAAAAACTGTTTTTT CASSPQGEKLFF
. TRBJ2-4 many TRBV11-3 TGTGCCAGCAGCTTAGGACCAATTCAGTACTTC CASSLGPIQYF
. TRBJ1-2 many TRBV29-1 TGCAGCGTTGTGAAGGCAGCAGCCTATGGCTACACCTTC CSVVKAAAYGYTF
. TRBJ1-1 many TRBV18 TGTGCCAGCTCCCTCACCGAGAGGGTGAACACTGAAGCTTTCTTT CASSLTERVNTEAFF
. TRBJ2-7 . TRBV20-1 TGCAGTGCCCACGACCCTAGCGTACACTCCTACGAGCAGTACTTC CSAHDPSVHSYEQYF
. TRBJ1-5 . TRBV28 TGTGCCAGCAGCCTACAGGGCATACCGCCCCAGCATTTT CASSLQGIPPQHF
. TRBJ1-1 few TRBV7-9 TGTGCCAGCAGCCCCCCGGAAGTGAACACTGAAGCTTTCTTT CASSPPEVNTEAFF
. TRBJ1-2 once TRBV28 TGTGCCAGCAGTTTTATAGGGTACCTTAACTATGGCTACACCTTC CASSFIGYLNYGYTF
. TRBJ2-7 . TRBV20-1 TGCAGTGCTAGAGACTTTGGGGCAGCCAACTACGAGCAGTACTTC CSARDFGAANYEQYF
. TRBJ2-7 few TRBV6-2/TRBV6-3 TGTGCCAGCAGTAACTGGGCGGGGGAGCAGTACTTC CASSNWAGEQYF
. TRBJ2-1 many TRBV28 TGTGCCAGCAGTTTAGGAGGGCTAGCGATCAATGAGCAGTTCTTC CASSLGGLAINEQFF
. TRBJ1-1 few TRBV7-9 TGTGCCAGCAGCGGCAGCCGGACACTCAAAGCTTTCTTT CASSGSRTLKAFF
. TRBJ2-2 . TRBV4-2 TGTGCCAGCAGCCCCGACGAGAAAGGAAGAACCGGGGAGCTGTTTTTT CASSPDEKGRTGELFF
TRBD1 TRBJ2-1 . TRBV15 TGTGCCACCAATCGTACAGGGGGCCCCTACAATGAGCAGTTCTTC CATNRTGGPYNEQFF
. TRBJ1-1 many TRBV28 TGTGCCAGCAGTCTACCAAATAGGGCTGAAGCTTTCTTT CASSLPNRAEAFF
. TRBJ1-1 . TRBV18 TGTGGCAGCTCACCGTCTCTGGGGAACACTGAAGCTTTCTTT CGSSPSLGNTEAFF
. TRBJ1-2 many TRBV19 TGTGCCAGTAGTATTGTACAGGGAGCTAACTATGGCTACACCTTC CASSIVQGANYGYTF